There are many counts of the clone carrying this TCR beta chain. Its matching antigen is unknown. The trim removed 4 bases at V and 5 bases at J, leaving 9 bases unmatched. The CDR3 loop spans 15 amino acids. Germline CDR1 and CDR2: MNHEY and SVGEGT. This sample is drawn from a study of Graves' ophthalmopathy and Graves' hyperthyroidism. Study-level background: Ahead of any treatment, peripheral blood was obtained at the initial diagnosis. Study-level points and caveats: It was with 70.59% sensitivity and just under 75% specificity that the model predicted ophthalmopathy progression. An approximately 84% specificity and around 89% sensitivity were achieved by a 13-signature model that separated ophthalmopathy from stable hyperthyroidism. Most expanded thyroid clonotypes above 0.001 frequency also appeared in blood.

Amplification from RNA transcripts yielded the TCR beta CDR3 regions. The first-round RT-PCR employed HTBI primers together with the Qiagen OneStep RT-PCR kit. A multiplex PCR was then performed as the second round. One entry per CDR3 protein results from TCRdb running MiXCR on the multiplex PCR reads. In the table there are about 400,000 distinct CDR3 sequences, 15% of which are singletons. The chain employs TRBV6-2 or TRBV6-3 and TRBJ1-1; 8 bases fit TRBD1. The source of this sequence is a woman younger than 35 with stable Graves' hyperthyroidism. The sample consisted of peripheral blood. The CDR3 nucleotides read TGTGCCAGCAGTTCGTCAGACAGGGGCGGTACTGAAGCTTTCTTT. This translates into CASSSSDRGGTEAFF.